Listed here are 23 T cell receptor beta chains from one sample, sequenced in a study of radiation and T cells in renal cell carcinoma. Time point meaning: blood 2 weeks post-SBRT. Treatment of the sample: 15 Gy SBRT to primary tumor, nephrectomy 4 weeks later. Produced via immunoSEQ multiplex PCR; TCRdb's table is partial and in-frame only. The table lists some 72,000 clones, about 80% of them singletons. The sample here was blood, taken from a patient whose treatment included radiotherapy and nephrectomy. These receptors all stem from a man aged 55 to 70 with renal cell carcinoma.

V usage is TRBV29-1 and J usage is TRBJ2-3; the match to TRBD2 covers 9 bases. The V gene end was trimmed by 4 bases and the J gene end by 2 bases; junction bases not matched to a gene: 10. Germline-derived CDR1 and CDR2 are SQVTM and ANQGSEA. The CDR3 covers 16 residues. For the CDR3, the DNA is TGCAGCGTTGCCGGTCCCATAGCGGGGGTCACAGATACGCAGTATTTT. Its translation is CSVAGPIAGVTDTQYF.

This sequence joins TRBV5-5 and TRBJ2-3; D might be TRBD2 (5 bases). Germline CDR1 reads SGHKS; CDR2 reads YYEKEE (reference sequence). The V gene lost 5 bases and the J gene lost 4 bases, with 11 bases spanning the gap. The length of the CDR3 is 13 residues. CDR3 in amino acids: CASRSGGSDTQYF. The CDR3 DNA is TGTGCCAGCAGAAGCGGTGGGTCAGATACGCAGTATTTT. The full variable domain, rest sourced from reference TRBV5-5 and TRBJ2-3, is DAGVTQSPTHLIKTRGQQVTLRCSPISGHKSVSWYQQVLGQGPQFIFQYYEKEERGRGNFPDRFSARQFPNYSSELNVNALLLGDSALYLCASRSGGSDTQYFGPGTRLTVL.

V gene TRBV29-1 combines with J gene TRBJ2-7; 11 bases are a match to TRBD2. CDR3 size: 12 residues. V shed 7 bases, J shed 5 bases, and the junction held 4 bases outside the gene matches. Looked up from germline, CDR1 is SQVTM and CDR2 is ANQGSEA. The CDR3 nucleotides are TGCAGCGCCCGACTAGCGGGAAACGAGCAGTACTTC. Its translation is CSARLAGNEQYF.

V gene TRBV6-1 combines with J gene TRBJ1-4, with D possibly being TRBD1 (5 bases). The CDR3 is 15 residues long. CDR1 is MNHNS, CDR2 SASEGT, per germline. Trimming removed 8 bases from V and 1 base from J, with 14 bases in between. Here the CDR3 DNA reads TGTGCCAGCGTGGACACTCTCTTAACTAATGAAAAACTGTTTTTT. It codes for CASVDTLLTNEKLFF.

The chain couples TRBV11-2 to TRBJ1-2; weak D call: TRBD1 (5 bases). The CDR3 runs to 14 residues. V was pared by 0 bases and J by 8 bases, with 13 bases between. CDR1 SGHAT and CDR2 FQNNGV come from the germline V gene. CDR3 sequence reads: CASSLERTGGGYTF. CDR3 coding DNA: TGTGCCAGCAGCTTAGAGCGGACCGGGGGGGGCTACACCTTC.

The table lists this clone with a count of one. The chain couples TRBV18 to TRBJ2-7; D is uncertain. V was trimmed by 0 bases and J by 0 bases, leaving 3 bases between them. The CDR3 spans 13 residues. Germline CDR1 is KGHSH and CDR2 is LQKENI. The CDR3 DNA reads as TGTGCCAGCTCACCACCGGCCTCCTACGAGCAGTACTTC. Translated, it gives CASSPPASYEQYF.

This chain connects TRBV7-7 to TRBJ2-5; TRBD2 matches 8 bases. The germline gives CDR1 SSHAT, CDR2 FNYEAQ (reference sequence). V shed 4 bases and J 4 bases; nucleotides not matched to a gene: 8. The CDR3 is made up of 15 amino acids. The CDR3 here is CASSYSGVPLETQYF. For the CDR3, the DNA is TGTGCCAGCAGCTATAGCGGGGTCCCGTTAGAGACCCAGTACTTC. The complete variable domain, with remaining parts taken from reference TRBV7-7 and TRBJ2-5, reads GAGVSQSPRYKVTKRGQDVTLRCDPISSHATLYWYQQALGQGPEFLTYFNYEAQPDKSGLPSDRFSAERPEGSISTLTIQRTEQRDSAMYRCASSYSGVPLETQYFGPGTRLLVL.

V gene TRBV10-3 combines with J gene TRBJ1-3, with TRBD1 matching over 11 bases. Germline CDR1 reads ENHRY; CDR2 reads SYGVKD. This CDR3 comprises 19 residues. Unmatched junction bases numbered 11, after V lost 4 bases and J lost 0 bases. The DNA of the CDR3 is TGTGCCATCAGTGGGGTGGACAGGGGGCTTGGGAACTCTGGAAACACCATATATTTT. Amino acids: CAISGVDRGLGNSGNTIYF.

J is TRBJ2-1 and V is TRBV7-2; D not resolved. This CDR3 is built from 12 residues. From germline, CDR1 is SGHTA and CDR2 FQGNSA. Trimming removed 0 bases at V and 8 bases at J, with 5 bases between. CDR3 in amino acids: CASSLAEHEQFF. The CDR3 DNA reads TGTGCCAGCAGCTTAGCGGAGCATGAGCAGTTCTTC.

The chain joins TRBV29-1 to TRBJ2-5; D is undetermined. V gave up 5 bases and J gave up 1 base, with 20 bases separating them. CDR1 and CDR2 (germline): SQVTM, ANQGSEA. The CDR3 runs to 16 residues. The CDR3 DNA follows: TGCAGCGTTCCTCCCCCCTTCTGGAGCTTCCAAGAGACCCAGTACTTC. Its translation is CSVPPPFWSFQETQYF.

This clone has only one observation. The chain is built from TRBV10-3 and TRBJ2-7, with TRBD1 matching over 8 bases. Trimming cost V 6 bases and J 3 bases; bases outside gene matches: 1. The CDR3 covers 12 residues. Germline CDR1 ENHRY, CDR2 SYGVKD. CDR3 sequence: CAIRDRDYEQYF. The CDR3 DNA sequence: TGTGCCATCAGGGACAGGGACTACGAGCAGTACTTC.

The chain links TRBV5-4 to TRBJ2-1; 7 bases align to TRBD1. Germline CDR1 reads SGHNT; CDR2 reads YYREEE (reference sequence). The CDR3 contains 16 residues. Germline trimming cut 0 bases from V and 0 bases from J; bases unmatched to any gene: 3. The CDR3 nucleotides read TGTGCCAGCAGCTTGGGGGACAGACTCTCCTACAATGAGCAGTTCTTC. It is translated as CASSLGDRLSYNEQFF.

CDR3 sequence: CASSGRGRTNYGYTF. CDR3 bases: TGTGCCAGCAGTGGAAGGGGCAGAACCAACTATGGCTACACCTTC. V gene TRBV6-1 combines with J gene TRBJ1-2, with D tentatively TRBD1 (5 bases). Trimming took 4 bases from V and 2 from J, leaving 14 bases between them. Germline lookup yields CDR1 MNHNS and CDR2 SASEGT. This CDR3 region has 15 residues.

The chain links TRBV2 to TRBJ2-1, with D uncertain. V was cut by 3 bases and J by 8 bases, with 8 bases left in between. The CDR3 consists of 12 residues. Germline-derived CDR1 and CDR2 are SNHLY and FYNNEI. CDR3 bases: TGTGCCAGCAGTGAGCTTGACGATGAGCAGTTCTTC. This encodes CASSELDDEQFF.

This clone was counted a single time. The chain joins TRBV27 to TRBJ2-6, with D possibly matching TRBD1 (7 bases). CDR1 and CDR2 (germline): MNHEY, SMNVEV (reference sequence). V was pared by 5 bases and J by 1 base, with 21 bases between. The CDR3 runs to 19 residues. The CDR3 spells CASSPRGRTGPSGANVLTF. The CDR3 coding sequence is TGTGCCAGCAGTCCCAGGGGGAGGACAGGCCCTTCTGGGGCCAACGTCCTGACTTTC.

CDR3 in amino acids: CASSLSLAEAYEQYF. Here the CDR3 DNA reads TGTGCCAGCAGCTTATCTCTAGCGGAAGCCTACGAGCAGTACTTC. V and J are TRBV11-2 and TRBJ2-7; 7 bases line up with TRBD2. The CDR3 runs 15 residues. Germline CDR1 and CDR2: SGHAT and FQNNGV. The V and J ends lost 2 bases and 2 bases, in that order; junction bases with no gene match: 6.

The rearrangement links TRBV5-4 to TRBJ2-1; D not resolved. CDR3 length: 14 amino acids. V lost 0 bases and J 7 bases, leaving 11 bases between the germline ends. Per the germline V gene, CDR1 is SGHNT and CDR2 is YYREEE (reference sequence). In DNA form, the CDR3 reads TGTGCCAGCAGCTTGGAGGTGGGCAGGAATGAGCAGTTCTTC. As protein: CASSLEVGRNEQFF.

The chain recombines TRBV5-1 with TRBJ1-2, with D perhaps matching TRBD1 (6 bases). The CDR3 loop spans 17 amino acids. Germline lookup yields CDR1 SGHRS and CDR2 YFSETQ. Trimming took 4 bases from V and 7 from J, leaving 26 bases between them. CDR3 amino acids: CASSPHPTGSRSGGYTF. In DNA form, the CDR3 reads TGCGCCAGCAGCCCCCACCCCACAGGGTCAAGGTCGGGTGGCTACACCTTC.

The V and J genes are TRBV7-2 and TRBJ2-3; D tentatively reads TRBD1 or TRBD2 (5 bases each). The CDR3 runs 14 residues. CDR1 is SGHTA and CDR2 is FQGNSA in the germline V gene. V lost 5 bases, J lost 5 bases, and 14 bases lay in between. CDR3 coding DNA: TGTGCCAGCAGCCCCGTGGGGACGGGAGATACGCAGTATTTT. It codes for CASSPVGTGDTQYF.

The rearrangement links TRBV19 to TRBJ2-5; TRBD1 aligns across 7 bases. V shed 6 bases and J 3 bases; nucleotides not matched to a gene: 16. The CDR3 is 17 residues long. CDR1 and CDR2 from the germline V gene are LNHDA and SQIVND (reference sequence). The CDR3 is CASSLTWVGTAKETQYF. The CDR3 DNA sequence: TGTGCCAGTAGCCTTACATGGGTGGGGACAGCAAAAGAGACCCAGTACTTC.

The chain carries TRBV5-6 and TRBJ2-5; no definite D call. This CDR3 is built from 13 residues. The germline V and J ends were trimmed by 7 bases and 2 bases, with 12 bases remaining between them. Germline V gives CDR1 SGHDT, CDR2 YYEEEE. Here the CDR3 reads CASRSGPQETQYF. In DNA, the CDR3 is TGTGCCAGCCGCTCGGGTCCACAAGAGACCCAGTACTTC.

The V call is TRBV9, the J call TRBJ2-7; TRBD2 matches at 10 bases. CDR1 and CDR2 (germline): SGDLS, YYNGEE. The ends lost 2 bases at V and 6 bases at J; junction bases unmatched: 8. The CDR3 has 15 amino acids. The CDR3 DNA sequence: TGTGCCAGCAGCGTCTTCCCAGCGGGAGGGAGCGAGCAGTACTTC. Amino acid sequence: CASSVFPAGGSEQYF.

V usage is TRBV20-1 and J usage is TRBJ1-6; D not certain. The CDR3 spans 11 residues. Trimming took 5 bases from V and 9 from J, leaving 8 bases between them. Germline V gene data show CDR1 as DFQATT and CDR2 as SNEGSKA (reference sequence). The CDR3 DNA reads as TGCAGTGCTGCTGAGGTTTCACCCCTCCACTTT. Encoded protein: CSAAEVSPLHF.